The clone carrying this TCR beta chain was seen repeatedly, ten times or more. Antigen unknown. The V and J ends lost 3 bases and 2 bases respectively, with 5 bases between them. This CDR3 is built from 13 residues. These data come from a study of early T cells in non-severe SARS-CoV-2 infection. About the research overall: Alpha and beta chains were unpaired, from unsorted whole-blood bulk RNA. Broader study findings: Anti-spike CD8 responses were favored by VDJdb matching, which missed private and CD4 specificities.

The TCR library protocol was used to attach unique molecular identifiers. These identifiers were attached to individual cDNA molecules. MiXCR, applied by TCRdb to the 5' RACE reads, yields one record per CDR3 protein. The sample consists of tens of thousands of distinct CDR3 sequences, around 4.8% of them appearing once. The origin of this receptor is an adult who was a healthcare worker with PCR-confirmed SARS-CoV-2 infection or an uninfected control (not recorded which). The rearrangement uses TRBV12-3 or TRBV12-4 and TRBJ1-3; D gene ambiguous. The specimen sequenced was whole blood. The CDR3 nucleotides read TGTGCCAGCAGTTTGGCTACTGGAAACACCATATATTTT. It codes for CASSLATGNTIYF.